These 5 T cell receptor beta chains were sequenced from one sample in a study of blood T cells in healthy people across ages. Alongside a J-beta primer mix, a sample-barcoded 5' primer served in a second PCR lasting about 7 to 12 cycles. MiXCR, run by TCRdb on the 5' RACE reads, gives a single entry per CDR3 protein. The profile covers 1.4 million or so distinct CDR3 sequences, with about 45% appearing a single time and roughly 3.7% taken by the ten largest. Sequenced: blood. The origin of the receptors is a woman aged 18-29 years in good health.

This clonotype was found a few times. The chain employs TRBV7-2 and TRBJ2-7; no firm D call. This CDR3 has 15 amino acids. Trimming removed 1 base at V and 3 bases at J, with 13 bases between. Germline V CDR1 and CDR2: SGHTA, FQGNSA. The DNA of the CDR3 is TGTGCCAGCAGCTTAGGTGGCAGTCCCATCTACGAGCAGTACTTC. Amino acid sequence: CASSLGGSPIYEQYF.

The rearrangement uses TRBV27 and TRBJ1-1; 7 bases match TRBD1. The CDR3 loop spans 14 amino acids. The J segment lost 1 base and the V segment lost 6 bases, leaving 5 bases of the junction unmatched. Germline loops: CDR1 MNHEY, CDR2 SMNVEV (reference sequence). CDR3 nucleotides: TGTGCCAGCAGAAACAGGGGAACGAACACTGAAGCTTTCTTT. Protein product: CASRNRGTNTEAFF.

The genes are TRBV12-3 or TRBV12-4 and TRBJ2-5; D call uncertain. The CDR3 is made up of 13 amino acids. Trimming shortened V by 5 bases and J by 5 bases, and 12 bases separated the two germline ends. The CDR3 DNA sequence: TGTGCCAGCAGTATGAATCTGGGGGAGACCCAGTACTTC. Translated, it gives CASSMNLGETQYF.

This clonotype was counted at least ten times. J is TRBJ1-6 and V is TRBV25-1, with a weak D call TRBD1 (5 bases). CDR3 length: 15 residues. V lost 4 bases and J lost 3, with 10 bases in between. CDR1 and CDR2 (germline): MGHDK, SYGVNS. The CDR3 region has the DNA TGTGCCAGCAGTGGTTTAGACAGCTATAATTCACCCCTCCACTTT. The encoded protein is CASSGLDSYNSPLHF.

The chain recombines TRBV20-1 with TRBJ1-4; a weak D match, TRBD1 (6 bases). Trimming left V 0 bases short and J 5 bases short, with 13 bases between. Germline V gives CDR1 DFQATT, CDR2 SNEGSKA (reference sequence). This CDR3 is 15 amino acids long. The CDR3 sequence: CSARDPRGKNEKLFF. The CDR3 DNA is TGCAGTGCTAGAGATCCAAGGGGGAAAAATGAAAAACTGTTTTTT.